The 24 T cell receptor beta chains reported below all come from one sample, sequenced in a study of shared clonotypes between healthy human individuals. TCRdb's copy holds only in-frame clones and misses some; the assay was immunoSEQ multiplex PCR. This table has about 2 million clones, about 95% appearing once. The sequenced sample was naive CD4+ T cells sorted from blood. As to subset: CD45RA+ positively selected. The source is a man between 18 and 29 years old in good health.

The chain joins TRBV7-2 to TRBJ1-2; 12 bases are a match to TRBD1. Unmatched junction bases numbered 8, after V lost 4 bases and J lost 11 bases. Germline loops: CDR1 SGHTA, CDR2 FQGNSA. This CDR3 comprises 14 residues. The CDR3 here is CASSSGQGATGYTF. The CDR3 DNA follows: TGTGCCAGCAGCTCGGGACAGGGGGCTACTGGGTACACCTTC.

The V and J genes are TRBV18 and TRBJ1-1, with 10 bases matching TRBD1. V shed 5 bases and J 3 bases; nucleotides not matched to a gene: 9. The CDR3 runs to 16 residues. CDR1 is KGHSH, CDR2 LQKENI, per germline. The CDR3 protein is CASSAGTGVRYTEAFF. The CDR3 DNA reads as TGTGCCAGCTCAGCCGGGACAGGGGTGAGGTACACTGAAGCTTTCTTT. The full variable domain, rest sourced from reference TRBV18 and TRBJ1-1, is NAGVMQNPRHLVRRRGQEARLRCSPMKGHSHVYWYRQLPEEGLKFMVYLQKENIIDESGMPKERFSAEFPKEGPSILRIQQVVRGDSAAYFCASSAGTGVRYTEAFFGQGTRLTVV.

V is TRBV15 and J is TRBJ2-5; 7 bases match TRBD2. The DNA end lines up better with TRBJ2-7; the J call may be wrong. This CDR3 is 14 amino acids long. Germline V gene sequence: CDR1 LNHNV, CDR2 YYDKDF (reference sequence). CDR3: CATSRGGGEYEQYF. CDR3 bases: TGTGCCACCAGCAGAGGTGGGGGGGAGTACGAGCAGTACTTC.

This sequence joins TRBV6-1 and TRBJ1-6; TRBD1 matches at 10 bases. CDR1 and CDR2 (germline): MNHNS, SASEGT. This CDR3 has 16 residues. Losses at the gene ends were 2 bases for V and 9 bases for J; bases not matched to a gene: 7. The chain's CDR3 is CASSESPGQGSSPLHF. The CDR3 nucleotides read TGTGCCAGCAGTGAAAGTCCGGGACAGGGGTCTTCACCCCTCCACTTT.

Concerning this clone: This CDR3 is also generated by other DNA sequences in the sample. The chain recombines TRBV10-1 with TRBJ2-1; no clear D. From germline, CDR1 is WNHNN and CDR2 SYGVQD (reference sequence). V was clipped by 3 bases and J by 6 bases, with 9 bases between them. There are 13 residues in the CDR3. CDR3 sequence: CASSESGRNEQFF. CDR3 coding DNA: TGCGCCAGCAGTGAATCAGGCCGCAATGAGCAGTTCTTC.

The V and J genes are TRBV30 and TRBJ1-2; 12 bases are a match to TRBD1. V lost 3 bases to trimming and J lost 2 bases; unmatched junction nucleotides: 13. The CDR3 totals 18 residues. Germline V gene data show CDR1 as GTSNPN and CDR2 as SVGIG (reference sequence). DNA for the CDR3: TGTGCCTGGAGCGCTCGGGAGGGACAGGGGGCTTCAAACTATGGCTACACCTTC. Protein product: CAWSAREGQGASNYGYTF.

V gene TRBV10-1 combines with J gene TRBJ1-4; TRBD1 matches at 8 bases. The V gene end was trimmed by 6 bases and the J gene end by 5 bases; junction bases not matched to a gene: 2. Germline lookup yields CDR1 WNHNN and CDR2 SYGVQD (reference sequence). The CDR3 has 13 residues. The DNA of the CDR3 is TGCGCCAGCAGCAGGACAGGGAATGAAAAACTGTTTTTT. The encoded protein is CASSRTGNEKLFF.

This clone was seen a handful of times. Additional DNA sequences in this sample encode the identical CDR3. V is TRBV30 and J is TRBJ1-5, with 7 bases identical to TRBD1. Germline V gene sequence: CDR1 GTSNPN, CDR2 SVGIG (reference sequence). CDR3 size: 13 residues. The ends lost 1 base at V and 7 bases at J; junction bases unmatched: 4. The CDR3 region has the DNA TGTGCCTGGAGTGCACAGGGGAACCAGCCCCAGCATTTT. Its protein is CAWSAQGNQPQHF.

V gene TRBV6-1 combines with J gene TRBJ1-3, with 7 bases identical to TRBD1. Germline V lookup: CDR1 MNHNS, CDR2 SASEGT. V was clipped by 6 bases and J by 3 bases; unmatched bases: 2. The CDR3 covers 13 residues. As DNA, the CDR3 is TGTGCCAGCAGACAGGGGTTTGGAAACACCATATATTTT. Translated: CASRQGFGNTIYF.

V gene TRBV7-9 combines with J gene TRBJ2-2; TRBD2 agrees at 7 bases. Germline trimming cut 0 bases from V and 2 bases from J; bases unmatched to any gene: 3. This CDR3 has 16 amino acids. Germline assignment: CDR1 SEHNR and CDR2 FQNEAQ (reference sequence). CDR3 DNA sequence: TGTGCCAGCAGCTTAGCGACTAGCAGAAACACCGGGGAGCTGTTTTTT. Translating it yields CASSLATSRNTGELFF.

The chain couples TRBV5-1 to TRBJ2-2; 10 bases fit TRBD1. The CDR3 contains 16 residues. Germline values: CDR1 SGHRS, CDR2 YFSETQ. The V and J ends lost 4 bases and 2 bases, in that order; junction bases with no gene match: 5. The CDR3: CASSERTGGNTGELFF. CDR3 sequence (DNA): TGCGCCAGCAGCGAAAGGACAGGGGGAAACACCGGGGAGCTGTTTTTT.

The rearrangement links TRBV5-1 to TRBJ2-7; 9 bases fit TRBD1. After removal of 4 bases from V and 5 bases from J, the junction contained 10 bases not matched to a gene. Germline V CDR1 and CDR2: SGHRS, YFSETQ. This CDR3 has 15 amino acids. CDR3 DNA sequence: TGCGCCAGCAGCGGAGGAGGACAGGGGCTCGACGAGCAGTACTTC. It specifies CASSGGGQGLDEQYF.

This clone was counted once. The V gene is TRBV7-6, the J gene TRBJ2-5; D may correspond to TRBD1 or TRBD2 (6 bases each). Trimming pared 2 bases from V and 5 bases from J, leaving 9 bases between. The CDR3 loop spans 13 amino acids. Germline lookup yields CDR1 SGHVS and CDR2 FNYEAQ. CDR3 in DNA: TGTGCCAGCAGCTTACTAGGGGGGGAGACCCAGTACTTC. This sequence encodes CASSLLGGETQYF.

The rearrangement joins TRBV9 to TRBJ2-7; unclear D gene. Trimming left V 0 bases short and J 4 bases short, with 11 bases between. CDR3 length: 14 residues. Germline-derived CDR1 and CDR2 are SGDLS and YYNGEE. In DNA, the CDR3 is TGTGCCAGCAGCGTAGGATCAGTTACTTACGAGCAGTACTTC. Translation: CASSVGSVTYEQYF. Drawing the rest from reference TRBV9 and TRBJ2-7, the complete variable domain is DSGVTQTPKHLITATGQRVTLRCSPRSGDLSVYWYQQSLDQGLQFLIQYYNGEERAKGNILERFSAQQFPDLHSELNLSSLELGDSALYFCASSVGSVTYEQYFGPGTRLTVT.

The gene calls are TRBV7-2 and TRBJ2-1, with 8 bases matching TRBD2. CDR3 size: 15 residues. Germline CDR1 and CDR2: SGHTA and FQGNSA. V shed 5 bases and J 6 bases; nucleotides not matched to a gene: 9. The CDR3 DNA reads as TGTGCCAGCAGCCCGGGACTAGGGTCTCGCAATGAGCAGTTCTTC. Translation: CASSPGLGSRNEQFF.

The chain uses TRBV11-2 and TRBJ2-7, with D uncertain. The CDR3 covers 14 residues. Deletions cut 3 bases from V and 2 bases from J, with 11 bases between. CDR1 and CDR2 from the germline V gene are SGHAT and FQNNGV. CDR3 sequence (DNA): TGTGCCAGCAGCTTGAGGACGGTTGCCTACGAGCAGTACTTC. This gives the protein CASSLRTVAYEQYF.

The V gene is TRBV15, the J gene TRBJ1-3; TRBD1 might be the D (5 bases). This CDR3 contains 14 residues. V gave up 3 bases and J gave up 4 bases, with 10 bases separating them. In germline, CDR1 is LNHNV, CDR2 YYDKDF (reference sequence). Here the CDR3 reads CATSSQRQGNTIYF. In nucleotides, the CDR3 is TGTGCCACCAGCAGCCAACGACAGGGAAACACCATATATTTT. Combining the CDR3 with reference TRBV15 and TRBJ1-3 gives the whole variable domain DAMVIQNPRYQVTQFGKPVTLSCSQTLNHNVMYWYQQKSSQAPKLLFHYYDKDFNNEADTPDNFQSRRPNTSFCFLDIRSPGLGDTAMYLCATSSQRQGNTIYFGEGSWLTVV.

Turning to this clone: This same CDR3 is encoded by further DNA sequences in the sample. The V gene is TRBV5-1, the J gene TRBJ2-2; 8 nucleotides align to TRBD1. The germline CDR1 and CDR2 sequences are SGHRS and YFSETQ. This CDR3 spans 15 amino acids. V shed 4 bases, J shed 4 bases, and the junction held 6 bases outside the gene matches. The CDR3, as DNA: TGCGCCAGCAGCATTGGACAGGGTAGCACCGGGGAGCTGTTTTTT. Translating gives CASSIGQGSTGELFF.

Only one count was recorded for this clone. The CDR3 sequence: CSVLNGKSYEQYF. CDR3 nucleotide sequence: TGCAGCGTTCTTAACGGTAAATCCTACGAGCAGTACTTC. The chain has TRBV29-1 and TRBJ2-7; D is unclear. Between the trimmed V and J ends, which lost 5 bases and 1 base, there was a span of 12 bases. Germline V gene sequence: CDR1 SQVTM, CDR2 ANQGSEA. The CDR3 totals 13 residues.

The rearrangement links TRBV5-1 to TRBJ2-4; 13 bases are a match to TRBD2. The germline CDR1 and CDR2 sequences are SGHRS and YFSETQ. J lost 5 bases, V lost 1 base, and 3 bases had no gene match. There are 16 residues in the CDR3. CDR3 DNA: TGCGCCAGCAGCTTGTGGGGACTAGCGGGACAAAACATTCAGTACTTC. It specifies CASSLWGLAGQNIQYF.

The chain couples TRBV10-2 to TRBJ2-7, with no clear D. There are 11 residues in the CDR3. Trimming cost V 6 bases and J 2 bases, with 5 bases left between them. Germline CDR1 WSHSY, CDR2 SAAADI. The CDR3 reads CASSQAYEQYF. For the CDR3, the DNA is TGCGCCAGCAGCCAGGCCTACGAGCAGTACTTC.

In nucleotides, the CDR3 is TGCGCCAGCAGCAGGGCAGCCGCCTACGAGCAGTACTTC. Translation gives CASSRAAAYEQYF. The genes are TRBV5-1 and TRBJ2-7; no firm D call. The CDR3 contains 13 residues. Germline V lookup: CDR1 SGHRS, CDR2 YFSETQ. Trimming shortened V by 4 bases and J by 2 bases, and 10 bases separated the two germline ends.

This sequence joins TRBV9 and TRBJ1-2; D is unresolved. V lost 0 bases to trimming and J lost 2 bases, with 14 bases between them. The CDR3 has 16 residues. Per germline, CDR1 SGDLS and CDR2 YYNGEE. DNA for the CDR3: TGTGCCAGCAGCGTAGGAGGATTCGTTGGGAACTATGGCTACACCTTC. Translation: CASSVGGFVGNYGYTF.

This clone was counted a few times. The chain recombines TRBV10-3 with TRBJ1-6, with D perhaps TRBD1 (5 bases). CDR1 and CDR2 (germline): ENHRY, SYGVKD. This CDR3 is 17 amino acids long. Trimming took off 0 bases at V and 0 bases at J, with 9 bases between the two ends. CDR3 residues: CAISESRGSSYNSPLHF. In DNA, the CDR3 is TGTGCCATCAGTGAGTCGAGGGGTAGCTCCTATAATTCACCCCTCCACTTT.